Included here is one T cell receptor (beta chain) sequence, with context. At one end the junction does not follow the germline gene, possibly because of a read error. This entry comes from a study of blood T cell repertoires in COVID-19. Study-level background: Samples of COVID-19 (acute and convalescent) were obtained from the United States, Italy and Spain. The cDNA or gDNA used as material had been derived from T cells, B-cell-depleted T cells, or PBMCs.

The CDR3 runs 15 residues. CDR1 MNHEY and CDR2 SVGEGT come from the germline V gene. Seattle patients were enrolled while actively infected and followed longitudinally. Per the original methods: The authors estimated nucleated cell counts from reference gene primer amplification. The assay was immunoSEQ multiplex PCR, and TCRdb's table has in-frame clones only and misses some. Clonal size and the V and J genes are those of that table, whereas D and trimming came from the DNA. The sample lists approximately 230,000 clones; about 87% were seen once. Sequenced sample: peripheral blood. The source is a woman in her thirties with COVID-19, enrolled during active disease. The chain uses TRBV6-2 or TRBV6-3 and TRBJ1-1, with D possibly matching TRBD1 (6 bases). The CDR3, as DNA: TGTGCCAGCAGTGACTCGGGGGCAGGGAACACTGAAGCTTTCTTT. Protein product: CASSDSGAGNTEAFF.